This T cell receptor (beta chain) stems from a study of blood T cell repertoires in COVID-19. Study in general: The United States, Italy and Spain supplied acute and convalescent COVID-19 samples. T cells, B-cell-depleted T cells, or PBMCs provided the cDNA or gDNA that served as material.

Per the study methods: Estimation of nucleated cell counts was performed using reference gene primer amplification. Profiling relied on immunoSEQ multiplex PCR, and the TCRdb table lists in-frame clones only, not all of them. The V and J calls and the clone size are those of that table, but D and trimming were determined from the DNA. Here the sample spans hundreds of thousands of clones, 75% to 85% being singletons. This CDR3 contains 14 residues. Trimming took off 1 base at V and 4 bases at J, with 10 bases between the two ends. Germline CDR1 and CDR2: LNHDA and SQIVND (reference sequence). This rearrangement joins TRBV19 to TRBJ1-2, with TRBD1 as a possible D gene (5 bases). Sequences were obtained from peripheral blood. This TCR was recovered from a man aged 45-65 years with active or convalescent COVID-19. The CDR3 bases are TGTGCCAGTAGTATAGCCCAGGGAACCTATGGCTACACCTTC. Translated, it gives CASSIAQGTYGYTF.